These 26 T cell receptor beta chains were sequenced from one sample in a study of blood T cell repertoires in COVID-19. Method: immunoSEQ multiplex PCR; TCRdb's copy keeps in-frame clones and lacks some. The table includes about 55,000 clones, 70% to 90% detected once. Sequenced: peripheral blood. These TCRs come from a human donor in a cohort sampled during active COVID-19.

Here the CDR3 reads CAIREIGESTGELFF. The CDR3, as DNA: TGTGCCATCAGGGAGATTGGGGAGTCCACCGGGGAGCTGTTTTTT. The chain combines TRBV10-3 with TRBJ2-2; D perhaps matches TRBD2 (5 bases). Germline CDR1 reads ENHRY; CDR2 reads SYGVKD. Trimming took off 6 bases at V and 4 bases at J, with 15 bases between the two ends. CDR3 size: 15 residues.

CDR3 residues: CASSLGATDTQYF. CDR3 DNA: TGCGCCAGCAGCTTGGGGGCCACAGATACGCAGTATTTT. The chain combines TRBV5-1 with TRBJ2-3; D gene uncertain. The CDR3 is made up of 13 amino acids. The V gene lost 0 bases and the J gene lost 2 bases, with 4 bases spanning the gap. Germline CDR1 and CDR2: SGHRS and YFSETQ. The variable domain in full, completed from reference TRBV5-1 and TRBJ2-3, reads KAGVTQTPRYLIKTRGQQVTLSCSPISGHRSVSWYQQTPGQGLQFLFEYFSETQRNKGNFPGRFSGRQFSNSRSEMNVSTLELGDSALYLCASSLGATDTQYFGPGTRLTVL.

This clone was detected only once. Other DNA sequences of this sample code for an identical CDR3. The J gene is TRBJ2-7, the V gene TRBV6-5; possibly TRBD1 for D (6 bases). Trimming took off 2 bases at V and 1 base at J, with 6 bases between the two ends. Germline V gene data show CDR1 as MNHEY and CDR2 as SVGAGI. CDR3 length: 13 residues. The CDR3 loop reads CASSYGQSYEQYF. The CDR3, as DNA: TGTGCCAGCAGTTACGGACAGTCCTACGAGCAGTACTTC.

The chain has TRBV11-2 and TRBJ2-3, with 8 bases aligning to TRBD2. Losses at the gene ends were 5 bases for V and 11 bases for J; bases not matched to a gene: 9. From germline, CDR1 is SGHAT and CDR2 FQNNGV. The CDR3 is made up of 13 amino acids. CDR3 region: CASSITALAEQYF. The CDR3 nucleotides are TGTGCCAGCAGCATAACAGCACTAGCGGAGCAGTATTTT.

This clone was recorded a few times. In DNA form, the CDR3 reads TGTGCCAGCAGCGACGTAGCGGGAGCAAATGAGCAGTTCTTC. It yields the protein CASSDVAGANEQFF. This sequence joins TRBV9 and TRBJ2-1, with 9 nucleotides matching TRBD2. Germline V gene sequence: CDR1 SGDLS, CDR2 YYNGEE. J gave up 7 bases and V 3 bases, and 5 bases lay outside the gene matches. This CDR3 has 14 amino acids.

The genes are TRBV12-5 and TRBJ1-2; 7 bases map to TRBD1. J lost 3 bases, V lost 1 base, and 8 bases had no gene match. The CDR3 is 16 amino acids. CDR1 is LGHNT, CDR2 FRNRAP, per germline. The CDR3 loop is CASGLDNRGSDYGYTF. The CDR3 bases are TGTGCTAGTGGTTTGGACAACAGGGGATCGGACTATGGCTACACCTTC.

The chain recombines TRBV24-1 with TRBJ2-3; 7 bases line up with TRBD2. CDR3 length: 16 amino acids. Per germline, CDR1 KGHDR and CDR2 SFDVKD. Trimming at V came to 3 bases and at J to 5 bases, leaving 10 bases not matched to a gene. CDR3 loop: CATSDALLERGDTQYF. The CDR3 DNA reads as TGTGCCACCAGTGATGCTTTGCTCGAGCGGGGAGATACGCAGTATTTT.

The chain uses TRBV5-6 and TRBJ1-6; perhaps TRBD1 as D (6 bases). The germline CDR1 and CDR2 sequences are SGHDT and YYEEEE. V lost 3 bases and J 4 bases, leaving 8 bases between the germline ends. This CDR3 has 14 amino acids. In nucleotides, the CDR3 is TGTGCCAGCAGCTCAGGGGATTATAATTCACCCCTCCACTTT. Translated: CASSSGDYNSPLHF.

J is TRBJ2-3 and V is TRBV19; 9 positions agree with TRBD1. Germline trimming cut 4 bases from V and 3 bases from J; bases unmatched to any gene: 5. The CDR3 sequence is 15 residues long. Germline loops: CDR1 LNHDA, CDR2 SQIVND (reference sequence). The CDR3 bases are TGTGCCAGTAGTACACAGGGGGCAGGAACAGATACGCAGTATTTT. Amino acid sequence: CASSTQGAGTDTQYF.

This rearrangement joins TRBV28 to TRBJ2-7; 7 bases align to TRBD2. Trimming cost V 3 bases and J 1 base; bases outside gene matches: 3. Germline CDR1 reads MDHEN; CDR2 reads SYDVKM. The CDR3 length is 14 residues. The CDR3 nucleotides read TGTGCCAGCAGTTTTTACGGGGGGTCCTACGAGCAGTACTTC. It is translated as CASSFYGGSYEQYF.

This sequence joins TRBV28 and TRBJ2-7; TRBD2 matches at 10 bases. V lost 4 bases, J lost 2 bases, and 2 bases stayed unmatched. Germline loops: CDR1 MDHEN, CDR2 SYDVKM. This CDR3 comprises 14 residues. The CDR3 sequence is CASSWGLAPYEQYF. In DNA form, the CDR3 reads TGTGCCAGCAGTTGGGGACTAGCGCCCTACGAGCAGTACTTC.

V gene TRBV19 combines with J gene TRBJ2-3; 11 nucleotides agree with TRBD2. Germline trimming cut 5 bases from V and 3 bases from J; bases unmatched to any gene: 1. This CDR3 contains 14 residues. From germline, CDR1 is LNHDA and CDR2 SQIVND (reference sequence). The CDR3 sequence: CASSPSGRTDTQYF. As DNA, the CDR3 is TGTGCCAGTAGTCCTAGCGGGAGGACAGATACGCAGTATTTT.

The CDR3 DNA reads as TGTGCCATCGGAAGGCAGACAGGTGCGGGTCTCAATGAGCAGTTCTTC. Protein sequence: CAIGRQTGAGLNEQFF. V and J are TRBV10-3 and TRBJ2-1, with D perhaps TRBD1 (6 bases). In germline, CDR1 is ENHRY, CDR2 SYGVKD. Trimming shortened V by 8 bases and J by 6 bases, and 23 bases separated the two germline ends. This CDR3 has 16 amino acids.

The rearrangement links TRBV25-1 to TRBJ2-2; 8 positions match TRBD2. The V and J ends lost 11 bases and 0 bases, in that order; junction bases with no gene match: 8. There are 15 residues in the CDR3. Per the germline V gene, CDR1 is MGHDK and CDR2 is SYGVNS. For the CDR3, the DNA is TGTGCCGGAAGCGGGGGAACAGCGAACACCGGGGAGCTGTTTTTT. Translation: CAGSGGTANTGELFF. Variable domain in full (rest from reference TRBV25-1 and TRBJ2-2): EADIYQTPRYLVIGTGKKITLECSQTMGHDKMYWYQQDPGMELHLIHYSYGVNSTEKGDLSSESTVSRIRTEHFPLTLESARPSHTSQYLCAGSGGTANTGELFFGEGSRLTVL.

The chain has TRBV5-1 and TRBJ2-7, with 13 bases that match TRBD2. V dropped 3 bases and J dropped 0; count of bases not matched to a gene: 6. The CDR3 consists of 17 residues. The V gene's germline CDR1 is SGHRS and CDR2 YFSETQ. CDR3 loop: CASSSATSGRGSYEQYF. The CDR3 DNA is TGCGCCAGCAGCTCCGCTACTAGCGGGAGGGGCTCCTACGAGCAGTACTTC.

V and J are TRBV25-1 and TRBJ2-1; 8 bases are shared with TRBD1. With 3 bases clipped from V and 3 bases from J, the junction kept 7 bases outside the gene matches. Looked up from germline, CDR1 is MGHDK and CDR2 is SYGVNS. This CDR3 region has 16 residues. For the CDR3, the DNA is TGTGCCAGCAGTGACCCCGGGACAGGAGTCTACAATGAGCAGTTCTTC. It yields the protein CASSDPGTGVYNEQFF. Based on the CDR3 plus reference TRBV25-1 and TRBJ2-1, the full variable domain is EADIYQTPRYLVIGTGKKITLECSQTMGHDKMYWYQQDPGMELHLIHYSYGVNSTEKGDLSSESTVSRIRTEHFPLTLESARPSHTSQYLCASSDPGTGVYNEQFFGPGTRLTVL.

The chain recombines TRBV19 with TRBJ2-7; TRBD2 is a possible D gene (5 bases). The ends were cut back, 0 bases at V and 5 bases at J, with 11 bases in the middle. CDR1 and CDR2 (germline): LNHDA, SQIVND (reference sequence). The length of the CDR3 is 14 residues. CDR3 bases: TGTGCCAGTAGTATAGATGGCGGGTTGAACGAGCAGTACTTC. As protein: CASSIDGGLNEQYF.

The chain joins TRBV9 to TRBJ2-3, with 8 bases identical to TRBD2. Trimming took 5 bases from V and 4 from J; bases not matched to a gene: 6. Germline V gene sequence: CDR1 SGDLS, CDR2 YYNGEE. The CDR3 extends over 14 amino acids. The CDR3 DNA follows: TGTGCCAGCAGGGCGGGGGGCAGAGCAGATACGCAGTATTTT. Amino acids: CASRAGGRADTQYF.

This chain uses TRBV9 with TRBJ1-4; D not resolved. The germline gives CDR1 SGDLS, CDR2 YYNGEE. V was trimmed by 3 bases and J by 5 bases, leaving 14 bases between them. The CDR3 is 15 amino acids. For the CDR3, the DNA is TGTGCCAGCAGCGCTAACCCCATAGCGAATGAAAAACTGTTTTTT. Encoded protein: CASSANPIANEKLFF.

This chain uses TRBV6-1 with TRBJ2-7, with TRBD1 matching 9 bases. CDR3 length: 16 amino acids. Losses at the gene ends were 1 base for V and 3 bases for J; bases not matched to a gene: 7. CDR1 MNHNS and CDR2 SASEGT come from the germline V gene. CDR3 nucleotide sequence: TGTGCCAGCAGTGAAGTTTTCGGGACAGGGATCTACGAGCAGTACTTC. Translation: CASSEVFGTGIYEQYF.

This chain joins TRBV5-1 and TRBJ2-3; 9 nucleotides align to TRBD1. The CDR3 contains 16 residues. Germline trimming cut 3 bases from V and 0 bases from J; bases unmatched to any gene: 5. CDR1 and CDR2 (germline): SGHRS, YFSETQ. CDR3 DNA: TGCGCCAGCAGCTCCGGGACAGGGCCTAGCACAGATACGCAGTATTTT. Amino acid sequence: CASSSGTGPSTDTQYF.

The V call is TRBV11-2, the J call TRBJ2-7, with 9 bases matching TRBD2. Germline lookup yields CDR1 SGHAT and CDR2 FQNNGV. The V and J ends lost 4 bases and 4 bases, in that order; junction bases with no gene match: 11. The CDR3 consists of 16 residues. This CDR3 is CASSSRGREGKYEQYF. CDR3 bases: TGTGCCAGCAGCTCGAGGGGGCGGGAGGGAAAATACGAGCAGTACTTC.

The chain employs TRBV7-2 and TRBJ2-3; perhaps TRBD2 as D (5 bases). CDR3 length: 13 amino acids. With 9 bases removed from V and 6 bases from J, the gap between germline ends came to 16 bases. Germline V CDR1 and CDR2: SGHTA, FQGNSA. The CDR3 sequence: CASRRRNEDTQYF. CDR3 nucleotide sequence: TGTGCCAGTCGTCGGAGGAATGAGGATACGCAGTATTTT.

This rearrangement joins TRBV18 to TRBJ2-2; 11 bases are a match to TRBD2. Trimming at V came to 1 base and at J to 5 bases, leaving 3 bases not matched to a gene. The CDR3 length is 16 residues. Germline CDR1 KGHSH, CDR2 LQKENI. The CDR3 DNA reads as TGTGCCAGCTCACCACAGCCTAGCGGGAGGACCGGGGAGCTGTTTTTT. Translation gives CASSPQPSGRTGELFF.

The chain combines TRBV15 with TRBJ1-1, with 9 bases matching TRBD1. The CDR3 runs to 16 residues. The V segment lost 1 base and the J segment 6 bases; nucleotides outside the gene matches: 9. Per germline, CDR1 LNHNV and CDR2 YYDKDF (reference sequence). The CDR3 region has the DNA TGTGCCACCAGCAGAGGACAGGGGGGAATGAGCGCTGAAGCTTTCTTT. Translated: CATSRGQGGMSAEAFF.

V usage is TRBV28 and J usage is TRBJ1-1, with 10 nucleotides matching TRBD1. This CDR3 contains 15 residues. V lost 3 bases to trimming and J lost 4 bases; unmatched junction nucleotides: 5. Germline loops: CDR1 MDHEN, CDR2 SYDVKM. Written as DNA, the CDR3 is TGTGCCAGCAGTTTTGACAGGGGGCGGGGCACTGAAGCTTTCTTT. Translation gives CASSFDRGRGTEAFF.